This entry describes one TCR beta chain. Its cognate antigen is unknown. Naive CD8 cells, CD45RO-negative and positively selected for CCR7, excluded terminally differentiated effector memory CD45RA+ cells. Recent acute infections and vaccinations were absent in the healthy HIV-negative adult donors. The repertoire was sequenced with immunoSEQ multiplex PCR; TCRdb's copy has only in-frame clones and lacks some. Of around 1.9 million clones listed, 90% to 95% are singletons. This sample was taken from a study of shared clonotypes between healthy human individuals. Study information: The donor group consisted of a couple of women and three men, aged 18 to 49. Study-level points and caveats: Among the subsets, naive ones generally showed larger estimated richness than memory ones.

V lost 2 bases and J lost 7, with 12 bases in between. Looked up from germline, CDR1 is MDHEN and CDR2 is SYDVKM. The CDR3 spans 14 residues. The clonotype comes from a man aged 18 to 30 in good health. Some clones in this sample may be carry-over from other donors' samples. What was sequenced was naive CD8+ T cells from PBMCs. The V and J genes are TRBV28 and TRBJ2-1, with a weak D call TRBD1 (6 bases). CDR3 in amino acids: CASSLPSDSNEQFF. In DNA, the CDR3 is TGTGCCAGCAGTTTACCCTCGGACAGTAATGAGCAGTTCTTC.